The text below deals with one T cell receptor (beta chain). The antigen remains undetermined. This sample stems from a study of T cell responses to AZD1222 COVID-19 vaccine. Sequencing used immunoSEQ multiplex PCR; TCRdb keeps in-frame clones, though not all of them. The repertoire consists of about 100,000 clones, with more than 75% occurring once and the leading ten covering around a sixth. Study outcomes and limitations: Repertoire sampling occurred only after the peak T cell response. Two doses of AZD1222 preceded a rise in Spike-specific TCR breadth and depth.

Losses at the gene ends were 1 base for V and 7 bases for J; bases not matched to a gene: 8. The CDR3 length is 16 residues. The V gene's germline CDR1 is SGHTA and CDR2 FQGNSA. The chain has TRBV7-2 and TRBJ1-2, with 11 bases that match TRBD1. This specimen was peripheral blood, taken on day 0 of AZD1222 vaccination. This sequence was found in an adult in good health. For the CDR3, the DNA is TGTGCCAGCAGCTTAGGGACAGGGGGCGCTGAGGGTGGCTACACCTTC. The encoded protein is CASSLGTGGAEGGYTF.